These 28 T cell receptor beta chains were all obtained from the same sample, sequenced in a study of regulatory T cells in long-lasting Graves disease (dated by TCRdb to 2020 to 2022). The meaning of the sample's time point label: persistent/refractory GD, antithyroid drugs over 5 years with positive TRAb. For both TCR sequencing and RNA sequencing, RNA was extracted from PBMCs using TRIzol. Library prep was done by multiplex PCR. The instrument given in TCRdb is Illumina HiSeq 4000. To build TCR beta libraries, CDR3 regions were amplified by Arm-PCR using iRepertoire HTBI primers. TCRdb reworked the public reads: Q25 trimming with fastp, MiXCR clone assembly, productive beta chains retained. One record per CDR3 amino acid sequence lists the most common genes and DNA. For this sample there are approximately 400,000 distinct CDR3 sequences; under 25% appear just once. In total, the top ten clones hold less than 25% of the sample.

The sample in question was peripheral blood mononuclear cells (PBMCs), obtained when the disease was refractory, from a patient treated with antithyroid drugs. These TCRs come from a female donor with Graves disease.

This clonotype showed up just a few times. The CDR3 DNA follows: TGTGCCAGCAGTTTCTTCGCAGGGCCCAGATATGGCTACACCTTC. Translating gives CASSFFAGPRYGYTF. The chain combines TRBV12-3 or TRBV12-4 with TRBJ1-2; weak D call: TRBD1 (5 bases). V was trimmed by 3 bases and J by 5 bases, leaving 16 bases between them. The CDR3 runs 15 residues.

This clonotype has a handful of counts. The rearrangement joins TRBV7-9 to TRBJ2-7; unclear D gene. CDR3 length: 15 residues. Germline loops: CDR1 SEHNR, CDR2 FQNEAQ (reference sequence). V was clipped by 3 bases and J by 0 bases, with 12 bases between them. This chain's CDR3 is CASSFGGKSSYEQYF. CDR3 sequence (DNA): TGTGCCAGCAGCTTTGGCGGCAAGAGCTCCTACGAGCAGTACTTC.

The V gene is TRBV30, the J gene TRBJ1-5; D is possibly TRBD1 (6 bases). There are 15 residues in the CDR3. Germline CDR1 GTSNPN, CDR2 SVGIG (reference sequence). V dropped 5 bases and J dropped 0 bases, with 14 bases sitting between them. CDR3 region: CAWATQGYSNQPQHF. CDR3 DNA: TGTGCCTGGGCTACACAGGGTTATAGCAATCAGCCCCAGCATTTT.

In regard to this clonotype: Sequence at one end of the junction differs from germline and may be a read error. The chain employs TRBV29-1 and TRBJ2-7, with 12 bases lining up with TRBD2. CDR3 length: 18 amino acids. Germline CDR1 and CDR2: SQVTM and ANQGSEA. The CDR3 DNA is TGCAGCGTTAGGGGTTTTGGGGCTAGCGGGAGGGGCGCCTACGAGCGGTACTTC. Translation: CSVRGFGASGRGAYERYF.

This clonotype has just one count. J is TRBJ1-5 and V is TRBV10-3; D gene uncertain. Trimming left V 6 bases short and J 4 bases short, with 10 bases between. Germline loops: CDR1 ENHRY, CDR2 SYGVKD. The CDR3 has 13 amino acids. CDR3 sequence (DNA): TGTGCCATCAGCGTGGACGGGAATCAGCCCCAGCATTTT. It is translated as CAISVDGNQPQHF.

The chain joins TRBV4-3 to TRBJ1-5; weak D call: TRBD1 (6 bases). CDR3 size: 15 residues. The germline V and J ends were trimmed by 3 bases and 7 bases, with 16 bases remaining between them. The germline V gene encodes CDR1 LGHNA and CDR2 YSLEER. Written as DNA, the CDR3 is TGCGCCAGCAGCCAGACCCTTCACGGGGGCCAGCCCCAGCATTTT. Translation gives CASSQTLHGGQPQHF.

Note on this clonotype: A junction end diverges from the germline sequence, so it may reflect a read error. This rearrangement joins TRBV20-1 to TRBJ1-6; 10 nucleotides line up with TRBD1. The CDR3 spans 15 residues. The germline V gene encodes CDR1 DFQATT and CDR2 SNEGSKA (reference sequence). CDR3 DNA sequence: TGCGGTGCTAGAGCCGGGACAGGGGAAAATTCACCCCTCCACTTT. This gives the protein CGARAGTGENSPLHF.

The CDR3 protein is CAISNTGYTEAFF. Written as DNA, the CDR3 is TGTGCCATCAGCAATACAGGGTATACTGAAGCTTTCTTT. The V gene is TRBV10-3, the J gene TRBJ1-1; D perhaps matches TRBD1 (6 bases). This CDR3 comprises 13 residues. The V end was cut by 6 bases, the J end by 5 bases, with 13 bases between. Germline V lookup: CDR1 ENHRY, CDR2 SYGVKD.

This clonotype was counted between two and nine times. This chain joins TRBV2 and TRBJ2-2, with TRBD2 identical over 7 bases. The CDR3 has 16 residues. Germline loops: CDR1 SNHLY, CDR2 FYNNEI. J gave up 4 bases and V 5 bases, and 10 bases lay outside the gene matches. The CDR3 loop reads CASSPRLPGGTGELFF. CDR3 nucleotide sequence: TGTGCCAGCAGTCCGAGACTCCCGGGGGGCACCGGGGAGCTGTTTTTT.

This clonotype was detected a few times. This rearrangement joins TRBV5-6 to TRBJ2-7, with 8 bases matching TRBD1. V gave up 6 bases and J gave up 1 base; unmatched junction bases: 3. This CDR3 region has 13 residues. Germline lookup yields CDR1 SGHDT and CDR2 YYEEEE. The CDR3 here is CASIRQGSYEQYF. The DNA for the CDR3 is TGTGCCAGCATCCGACAGGGGTCCTACGAGCAGTACTTC.

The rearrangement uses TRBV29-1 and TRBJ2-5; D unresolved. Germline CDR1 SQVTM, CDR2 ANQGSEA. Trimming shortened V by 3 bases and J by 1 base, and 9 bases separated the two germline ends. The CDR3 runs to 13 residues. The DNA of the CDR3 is TGCAGCGTTGAGAAACAGCGCCAAGAGACCCAGTACTTC. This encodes CSVEKQRQETQYF.

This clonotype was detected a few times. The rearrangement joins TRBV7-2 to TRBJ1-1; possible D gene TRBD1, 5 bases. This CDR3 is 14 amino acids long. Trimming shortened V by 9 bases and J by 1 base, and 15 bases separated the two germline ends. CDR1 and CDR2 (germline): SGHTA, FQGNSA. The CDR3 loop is CASSGGGTNTEAFF. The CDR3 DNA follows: TGTGCCAGTTCAGGTGGGGGAACGAACACTGAAGCTTTCTTT.

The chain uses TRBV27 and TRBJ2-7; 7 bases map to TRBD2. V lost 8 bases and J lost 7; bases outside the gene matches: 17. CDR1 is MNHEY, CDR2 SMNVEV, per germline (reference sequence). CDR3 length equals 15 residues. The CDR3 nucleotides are TGTGCCAGCCAAGCCCGACAGCGGGAAATGGGTGAGCAGTACTTC. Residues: CASQARQREMGEQYF.

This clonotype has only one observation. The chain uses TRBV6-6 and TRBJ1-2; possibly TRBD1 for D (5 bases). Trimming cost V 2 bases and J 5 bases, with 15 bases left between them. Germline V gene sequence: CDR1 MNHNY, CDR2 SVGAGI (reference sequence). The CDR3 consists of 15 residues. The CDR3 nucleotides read TGTGCCAGCAGTTACGCCACAGAGACAGCATATGGCTACACCTTC. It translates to CASSYATETAYGYTF.

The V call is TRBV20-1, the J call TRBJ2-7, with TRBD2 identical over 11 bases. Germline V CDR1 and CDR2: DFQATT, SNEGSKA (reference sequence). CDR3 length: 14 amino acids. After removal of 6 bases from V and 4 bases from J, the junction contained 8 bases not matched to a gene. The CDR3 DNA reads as TGCAGTGCGGCTCCGACTAGCGGGGATTACGAGCAGTACTTC. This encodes CSAAPTSGDYEQYF.

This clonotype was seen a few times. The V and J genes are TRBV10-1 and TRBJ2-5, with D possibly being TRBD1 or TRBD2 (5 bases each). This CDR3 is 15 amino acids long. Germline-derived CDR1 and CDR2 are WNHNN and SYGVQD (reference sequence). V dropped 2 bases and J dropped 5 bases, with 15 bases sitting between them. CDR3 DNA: TGCGCCAGCAGTGAGAGAACCGGGGCCCGGGAGACCCAGTACTTC. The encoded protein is CASSERTGARETQYF.

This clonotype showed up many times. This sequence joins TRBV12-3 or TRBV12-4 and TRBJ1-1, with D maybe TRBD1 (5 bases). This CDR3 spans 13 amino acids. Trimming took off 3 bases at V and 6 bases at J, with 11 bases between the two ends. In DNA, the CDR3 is TGTGCCAGCAGTTTTGGGGGGAAACCTGAAGCTTTCTTT. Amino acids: CASSFGGKPEAFF.

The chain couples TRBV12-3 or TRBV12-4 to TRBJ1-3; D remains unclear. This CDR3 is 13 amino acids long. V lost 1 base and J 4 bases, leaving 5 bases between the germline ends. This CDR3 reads CASSLDGGNTIYF. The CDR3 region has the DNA TGTGCCAGCAGTTTAGATGGGGGAAACACCATATATTTT.

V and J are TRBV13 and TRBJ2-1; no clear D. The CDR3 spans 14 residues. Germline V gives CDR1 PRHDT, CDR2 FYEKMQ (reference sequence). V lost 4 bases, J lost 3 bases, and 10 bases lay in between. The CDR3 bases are TGTGCCAGCAGCTCCAGTAGGAGCTACAATGAGCAGTTCTTC. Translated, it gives CASSSSRSYNEQFF.

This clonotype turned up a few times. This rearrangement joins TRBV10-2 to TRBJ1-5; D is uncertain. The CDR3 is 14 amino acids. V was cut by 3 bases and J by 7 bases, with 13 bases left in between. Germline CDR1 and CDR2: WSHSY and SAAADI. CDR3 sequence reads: CASSESAPRQPQHF. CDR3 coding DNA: TGCGCCAGCAGTGAATCGGCCCCCCGGCAGCCCCAGCATTTT.

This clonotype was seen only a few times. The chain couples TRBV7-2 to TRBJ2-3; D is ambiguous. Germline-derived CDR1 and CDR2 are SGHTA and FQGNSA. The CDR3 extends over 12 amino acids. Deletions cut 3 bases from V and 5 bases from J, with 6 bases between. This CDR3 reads CASSFSGDTQYF. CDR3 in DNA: TGTGCCAGCAGCTTCAGTGGAGATACGCAGTATTTT.

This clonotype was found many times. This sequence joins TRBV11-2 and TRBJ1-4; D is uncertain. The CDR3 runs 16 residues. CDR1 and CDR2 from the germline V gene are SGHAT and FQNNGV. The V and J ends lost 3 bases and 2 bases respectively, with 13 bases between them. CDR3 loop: CASSLGRFLTNEKLFF. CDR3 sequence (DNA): TGTGCCAGCAGCTTGGGCAGGTTCTTGACTAATGAAAAACTGTTTTTT.

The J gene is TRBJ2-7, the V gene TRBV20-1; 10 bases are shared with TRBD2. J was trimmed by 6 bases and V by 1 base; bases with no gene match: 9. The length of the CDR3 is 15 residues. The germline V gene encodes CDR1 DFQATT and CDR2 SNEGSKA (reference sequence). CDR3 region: CSARVPSGSVREQYF. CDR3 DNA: TGCAGTGCTAGAGTCCCTAGCGGGAGTGTTCGCGAGCAGTACTTC.

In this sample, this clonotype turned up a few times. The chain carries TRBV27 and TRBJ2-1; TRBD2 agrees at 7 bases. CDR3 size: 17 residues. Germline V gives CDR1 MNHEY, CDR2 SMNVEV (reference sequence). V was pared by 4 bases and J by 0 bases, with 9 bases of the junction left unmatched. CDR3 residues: CASSSELAQSSYNEQFF. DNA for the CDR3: TGTGCCAGCAGTTCGGAACTAGCGCAGAGCTCCTACAATGAGCAGTTCTTC.

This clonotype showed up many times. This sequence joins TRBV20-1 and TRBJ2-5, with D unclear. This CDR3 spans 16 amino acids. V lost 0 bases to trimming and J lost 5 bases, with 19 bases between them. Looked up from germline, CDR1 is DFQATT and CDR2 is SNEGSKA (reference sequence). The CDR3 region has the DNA TGCAGTGCTAGAGATCCAGCAGGTTCGAGAATTGAGACCCAGTACTTC. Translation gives CSARDPAGSRIETQYF.

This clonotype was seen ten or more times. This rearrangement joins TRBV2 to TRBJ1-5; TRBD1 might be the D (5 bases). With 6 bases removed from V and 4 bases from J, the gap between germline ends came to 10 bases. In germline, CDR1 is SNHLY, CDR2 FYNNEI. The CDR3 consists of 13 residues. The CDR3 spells CASRGDENQPQHF. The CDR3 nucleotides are TGTGCCAGCAGGGGGGACGAAAATCAGCCCCAGCATTTT.

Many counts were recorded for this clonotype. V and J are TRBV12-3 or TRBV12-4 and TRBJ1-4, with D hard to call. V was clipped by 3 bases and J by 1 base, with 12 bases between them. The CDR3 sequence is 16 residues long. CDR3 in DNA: TGTGCCAGCAGTTTCCGGGGAGGCGGAACTAATGAAAAACTGTTTTTT. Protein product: CASSFRGGGTNEKLFF.

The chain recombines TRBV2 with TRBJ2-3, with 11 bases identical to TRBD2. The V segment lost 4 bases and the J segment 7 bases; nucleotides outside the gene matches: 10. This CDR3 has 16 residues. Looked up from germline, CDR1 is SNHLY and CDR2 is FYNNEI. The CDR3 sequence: CASSGLIAGGPYTQYF. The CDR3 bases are TGTGCCAGCAGTGGATTAATAGCGGGAGGGCCATATACGCAGTATTTT.